The 29 T cell receptor beta chains listed next were all sequenced from one sample in a study of response to subunit inactivated influenza vaccine. Each CDR3 protein gets one entry after TCRdb re-called the RT-PCR reads with MiXCR. Among 600,000 to 700,000 distinct CDR3 sequences listed, 14% were seen once. The sample consisted of PBMCs from blood, taken approximately 15 days before vaccination. The receptor set was obtained from a man aged 50 to 59 who received an inactivated influenza vaccine.

This clonotype was detected only a few times. The chain combines TRBV3-1 with TRBJ2-5, with 10 positions matching TRBD2. The trim removed 1 base at V and 5 bases at J, leaving 4 bases unmatched. Germline V gene lookup returns CDR1 LGHDT and CDR2 YNNKEL (reference sequence). This CDR3 comprises 15 residues. In DNA form, the CDR3 reads TGTGCCAGCAGCCAAGGGATTAGCGGGGGGGAGACCCAGTACTTC. Its translation: CASSQGISGGETQYF.

This clonotype was observed many times. The chain recombines TRBV29-1 with TRBJ2-5; D gene unclear. Trimming cost V 2 bases and J 4 bases, with 5 bases left between them. The germline CDR1 and CDR2 sequences are SQVTM and ANQGSEA. The CDR3 contains 11 residues. DNA of the CDR3: TGCAGCGTTGAACTGGGAGAGACCCAGTACTTC. Protein: CSVELGETQYF. Complete variable domain (other parts from reference TRBV29-1 and TRBJ2-5): SAVISQKPSRDICQRGTSLTIQCQVDSQVTMMFWYRQQPGQSLTLIATANQGSEATYESGFVIDKFPISRPNLTFSTLTVSNMSPEDSSIYLCSVELGETQYFGPGTRLLVL.

This clonotype appeared once. V usage is TRBV29-1 and J usage is TRBJ1-3; D possibly corresponds to TRBD1 (6 bases). The V end lost 3 bases, the J end lost 6 bases, and 12 bases lay between the germline ends. Per the germline V gene, CDR1 is SQVTM and CDR2 is ANQGSEA. This CDR3 spans 13 amino acids. The CDR3 reads CSVEWTEENTIYF. The CDR3 region has the DNA TGCAGCGTTGAGTGGACAGAAGAAAACACCATATATTTT.

Ten or more counts support this clonotype. CDR3 DNA: TGTGCCAGCACTAACAGGTTCCCAGGGGAGGAGGGGTCCTCCTACAATGAGCAGTTCTTC. Its protein is CASTNRFPGEEGSSYNEQFF. V is TRBV6-2 or TRBV6-3 and J is TRBJ2-1; tentatively, D is TRBD1 or TRBD2 (6 bases each). The ends were cut back, 7 bases at V and 0 bases at J, with 28 bases in the middle. This CDR3 is 20 amino acids long. CDR1 MNHEY and CDR2 SVGEGT come from the germline V gene.

This clonotype was picked up a small number of times. V gene TRBV4-1 combines with J gene TRBJ2-1, with D perhaps matching TRBD1 (5 bases). The CDR3 runs 16 residues. V lost 5 bases and J lost 4, with 18 bases in between. Germline V CDR1 and CDR2: MGHRA, YSYEKL. The chain's CDR3 is CASSSPGDSRYNEQFF. CDR3 DNA: TGCGCCAGCAGCTCTCCCGGTGACAGCCGTTACAATGAGCAGTTCTTC.

The chain combines TRBV7-7 with TRBJ2-2, with 11 bases identical to TRBD1. Germline V gene lookup returns CDR1 SSHAT and CDR2 FNYEAQ (reference sequence). The CDR3 covers 15 residues. Germline trimming cut 8 bases from V and 6 bases from J; bases unmatched to any gene: 8. This CDR3 reads CASGRGQGASGELFF. The CDR3 DNA follows: TGTGCCAGCGGCCGAGGACAGGGGGCTTCCGGGGAGCTGTTTTTT.

This clonotype was picked up a small number of times. This rearrangement joins TRBV20-1 to TRBJ2-3, with 10 bases aligning to TRBD2. The length of the CDR3 is 14 residues. Germline CDR1 reads DFQATT; CDR2 reads SNEGSKA (reference sequence). V shed 5 bases and J 4 bases; nucleotides not matched to a gene: 6. The CDR3 is CSAFSGRVADTQYF. CDR3 DNA: TGCAGTGCTTTCAGCGGGAGGGTGGCAGATACGCAGTATTTT.

The table lists this clonotype with a few counts. This chain uses TRBV5-1 with TRBJ2-2; 7 nucleotides match TRBD2. This CDR3 region has 17 residues. The ends lost 4 bases at V and 3 bases at J; junction bases unmatched: 12. Germline V gene lookup returns CDR1 SGHRS and CDR2 YFSETQ. CDR3 nucleotides: TGCGCCAGCAGCCGCCCGGGGAGCGGGGTAGACACCGGGGAGCTGTTTTTT. Amino acids: CASSRPGSGVDTGELFF.

This clonotype appeared a few times. The chain uses TRBV4-1 and TRBJ2-1; TRBD1 might be the D (5 bases). The CDR3 runs to 16 residues. V lost 0 bases and J 0 bases, leaving 9 bases between the germline ends. Germline loops: CDR1 MGHRA, CDR2 YSYEKL. For the CDR3, the DNA is TGCGCCAGCAGCCAAGAGGTACAGGTCTCCTACAATGAGCAGTTCTTC. Protein: CASSQEVQVSYNEQFF.

The rearrangement joins TRBV6-1 to TRBJ2-5, with TRBD2 identical over 13 bases. This CDR3 region has 16 residues. The V segment lost 3 bases and the J segment 5 bases; nucleotides outside the gene matches: 6. Germline V gene data show CDR1 as MNHNS and CDR2 as SASEGT. The chain's CDR3 is CASSDSTSGGRETQYF. CDR3 sequence (DNA): TGTGCCAGCAGTGATTCGACTAGCGGGGGGAGGGAGACCCAGTACTTC.

This clonotype turned up a few times. V usage is TRBV20-1 and J usage is TRBJ2-1; 7 bases align to TRBD2. In germline, CDR1 is DFQATT, CDR2 SNEGSKA (reference sequence). CDR3 size: 15 residues. Unmatched junction bases numbered 6, after V lost 0 bases and J lost 4 bases. CDR3 sequence: CSARDPSGTYNEQFF. The CDR3 DNA follows: TGCAGTGCTAGAGACCCTAGCGGTACTTACAATGAGCAGTTCTTC.

The V and J genes are TRBV7-6 and TRBJ2-1; TRBD2 matches at 9 bases. Germline loops: CDR1 SGHVS, CDR2 FNYEAQ. The CDR3 has 16 residues. The trim removed 3 bases at V and 4 bases at J, leaving 7 bases unmatched. The CDR3 loop reads CASSLTTSGLYNEQFF. Written as DNA, the CDR3 is TGTGCCAGCAGCTTGACAACTAGCGGGCTTTACAATGAGCAGTTCTTC.

This clonotype occurred many times. The chain uses TRBV5-1 and TRBJ1-4; 7 nucleotides agree with TRBD1. Germline V gene sequence: CDR1 SGHRS, CDR2 YFSETQ. With 0 bases clipped from V and 7 bases from J, the junction kept 0 bases outside the gene matches. The CDR3 is made up of 13 amino acids. The CDR3 DNA reads TGCGCCAGCAGCTTGGGGACAGGTGAAAAACTGTTTTTT. It specifies CASSLGTGEKLFF.

This clonotype was detected a few times. The gene calls are TRBV15 and TRBJ2-2; weak D call: TRBD1 (5 bases). Germline CDR1 LNHNV, CDR2 YYDKDF (reference sequence). Trimming stripped 4 bases from V and 7 bases from J, with 19 bases between. This CDR3 spans 16 amino acids. CDR3 coding DNA: TGTGCCACCAGCACGCCCCTCGTAAGGGGAATCGGGGAGCTGTTTTTT. Amino acid sequence: CATSTPLVRGIGELFF.

This clonotype was seen more than once but under ten times. The chain has TRBV20-1 and TRBJ2-1; 8 bases agree with TRBD2. Germline CDR1 and CDR2: DFQATT and SNEGSKA (reference sequence). The CDR3 totals 16 residues. J lost 1 base, V lost 1 base, and 6 bases had no gene match. In DNA, the CDR3 is TGCAGTGCTAGAGCAGGGGCGGGAGGATCCTACAATGAGCAGTTCTTC. Its protein is CSARAGAGGSYNEQFF.

The chain uses TRBV7-2 and TRBJ1-3; a weak D match, TRBD1 (5 bases). The CDR3 has 17 amino acids. Germline V gene sequence: CDR1 SGHTA, CDR2 FQGNSA. The V end lost 4 bases, the J end lost 0 bases, and 16 bases lay between the germline ends. The CDR3 region has the DNA TGTGCCAGCAGCTCGGGACTGGCTGGAGGCTCTGGAAACACCATATATTTT. Its protein product is CASSSGLAGGSGNTIYF.

This chain links TRBV29-1 with TRBJ2-5, with TRBD1 matching 9 bases. CDR3 size: 15 residues. The germline V gene has CDR1 SQVTM and CDR2 ANQGSEA. V lost 4 bases and J lost 2; bases outside the gene matches: 8. CDR3 DNA sequence: TGCAGCGTTGGGAAAGTGACAGGGGGTCAAGAGACCCAGTACTTC. As protein: CSVGKVTGGQETQYF.

This clonotype has a handful of counts. The chain couples TRBV7-9 to TRBJ2-2; weak D call: TRBD1 (5 bases). Trimming stripped 7 bases from V and 2 bases from J, with 11 bases between. CDR3 length equals 14 residues. Germline V CDR1 and CDR2: SEHNR, FQNEAQ (reference sequence). CDR3 nucleotide sequence: TGTGCCAGCAACCGCGACAGAAACACCGGGGAGCTGTTTTTT. It yields the protein CASNRDRNTGELFF.

This rearrangement joins TRBV6-2 or TRBV6-3 to TRBJ1-6; the D gene is possibly TRBD1 (6 bases). Germline V gene sequence: CDR1 MNHEY, CDR2 SVGEGT. V lost 7 bases and J 10 bases, leaving 14 bases between the germline ends. The length of the CDR3 is 13 residues. The chain's CDR3 is CASTLDGGSPLHF. The CDR3 region has the DNA TGTGCCAGCACCCTTGACGGGGGCTCACCCCTCCACTTT.

The chain couples TRBV4-3 to TRBJ2-7; D not certain. The CDR3 runs to 17 residues. Trimming shortened V by 1 base and J by 0 bases, and 16 bases separated the two germline ends. Looked up from germline, CDR1 is LGHNA and CDR2 is YSLEER. The CDR3 here is CASSQGVNSASSYEQYF. CDR3 in DNA: TGCGCCAGCAGCCAAGGTGTTAACTCGGCGAGCTCCTACGAGCAGTACTTC.

There are a few counts of this clonotype. Mismatch with germline at one junction end may stem from a read error. The chain combines TRBV7-9 with TRBJ2-1, with D perhaps matching TRBD1 (5 bases). The germline CDR1 and CDR2 sequences are SEHNR and FQNEAQ (reference sequence). The CDR3 contains 8 residues. CDR3 residues: CALKQDLF. DNA of the CDR3: TGTGCCCTCAAACAGGACCTTTTC.

This clonotype was seen repeatedly, ten times or more. This rearrangement joins TRBV7-2 to TRBJ2-7, with D hard to call. CDR3 length: 14 residues. Trimming took 5 bases from V and 0 from J, leaving 11 bases between them. Germline loops: CDR1 SGHTA, CDR2 FQGNSA. CDR3 residues: CASSLMQVSYEQYF. Here the CDR3 DNA reads TGTGCCAGCAGCCTGATGCAGGTCTCCTACGAGCAGTACTTC.

The gene calls are TRBV20-1 and TRBJ2-4, with no clear D. This CDR3 spans 12 amino acids. The V end lost 5 bases, the J end lost 8 bases, and 13 bases lay between the germline ends. Germline lookup yields CDR1 DFQATT and CDR2 SNEGSKA (reference sequence). This chain's CDR3 is CSAVPPADIQYF. DNA for the CDR3: TGCAGTGCTGTCCCCCCGGCGGACATTCAGTACTTC.

V gene TRBV19 combines with J gene TRBJ2-1, with D unresolved. V lost 4 bases and J 10 bases, leaving 8 bases between the germline ends. Germline CDR1 LNHDA, CDR2 SQIVND (reference sequence). This CDR3 region has 11 residues. CDR3: CASSNFGEQFF. The CDR3 DNA reads TGTGCCAGTAGTAATTTTGGGGAGCAGTTCTTC. Based on the CDR3 plus reference TRBV19 and TRBJ2-1, the full variable domain is DGGITQSPKYLFRKEGQNVTLSCEQNLNHDAMYWYRQDPGQGLRLIYYSQIVNDFQKGDIAEGYSVSREKKESFPLTVTSAQKNPTAFYLCASSNFGEQFFGPGTRLTVL.

The chain joins TRBV7-2 to TRBJ2-5; the D call may be TRBD1 or TRBD2 (5 bases each). CDR1 is SGHTA, CDR2 FQGNSA, per germline. Trimming shortened V by 5 bases and J by 7 bases, and 14 bases separated the two germline ends. The CDR3 is made up of 13 amino acids. The CDR3 nucleotides are TGTGCCAGCAGCACGGGACCGCAGGGGACCCAGTACTTC. Amino acids: CASSTGPQGTQYF.

This clonotype was observed at least ten times. This chain uses TRBV28 with TRBJ2-2; D not resolved. Germline assignment: CDR1 MDHEN and CDR2 SYDVKM. The CDR3 is 12 residues long. V lost 3 bases, J lost 6 bases, and 5 bases lay in between. The CDR3 sequence: CASSLRSGELFF. In DNA form, the CDR3 reads TGTGCCAGCAGTTTGAGGTCCGGGGAGCTGTTTTTT. Looking up the rest from reference TRBV28 and TRBJ2-2 gives the full variable domain: DVKVTQSSRYLVKRTGEKVFLECVQDMDHENMFWYRQDPGLGLRLIYFSYDVKMKEKGDIPEGYSVSREKKERFSLILESASTNQTSMYLCASSLRSGELFFGEGSRLTVL.

This clonotype was found a few times. V is TRBV2 and J is TRBJ2-3; D may be TRBD2 (5 bases). The CDR3 contains 13 residues. The germline V and J ends were trimmed by 5 bases and 6 bases, with 12 bases remaining between them. The V gene's germline CDR1 is SNHLY and CDR2 FYNNEI. Here the CDR3 reads CASSPRSGDTQYF. In DNA form, the CDR3 reads TGTGCCAGCAGTCCTAGGTCGGGGGATACGCAGTATTTT.

The chain employs TRBV6-1 and TRBJ2-5; D possibly matches TRBD1 or TRBD2 (6 bases each). Germline loops: CDR1 MNHNS, CDR2 SASEGT. Between the trimmed V and J ends, which lost 10 bases and 5 bases, there was a span of 20 bases. CDR3 length equals 14 residues. The CDR3 bases are TGTGCCATCCGGGGGCGGCGGCTGACGGAGACCCAGTACTTC. Its protein product is CAIRGRRLTETQYF.

This clonotype has just a few counts. This chain connects TRBV4-3 to TRBJ2-7; the D call may be TRBD1 or TRBD2 (5 bases each). Trimming removed 4 bases from V and 4 bases from J, with 17 bases in between. This CDR3 is 15 amino acids long. CDR1 and CDR2 (germline): LGHNA, YSLEER. CDR3 sequence reads: CASSRTGAGVYEQYF. In nucleotides, the CDR3 is TGCGCCAGCAGCCGCACCGGGGCAGGCGTTTACGAGCAGTACTTC.